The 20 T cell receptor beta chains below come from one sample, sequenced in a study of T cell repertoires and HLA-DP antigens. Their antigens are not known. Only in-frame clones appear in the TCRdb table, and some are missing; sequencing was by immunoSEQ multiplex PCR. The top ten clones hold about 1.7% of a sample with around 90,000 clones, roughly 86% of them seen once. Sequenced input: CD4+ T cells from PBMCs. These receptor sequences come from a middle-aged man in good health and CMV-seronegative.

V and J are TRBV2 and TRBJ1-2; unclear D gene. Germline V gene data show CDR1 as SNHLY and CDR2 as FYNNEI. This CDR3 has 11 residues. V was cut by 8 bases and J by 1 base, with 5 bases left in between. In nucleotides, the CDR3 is TGTGCCAGCGGGAATAACTATGGCTACACCTTC. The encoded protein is CASGNNYGYTF.

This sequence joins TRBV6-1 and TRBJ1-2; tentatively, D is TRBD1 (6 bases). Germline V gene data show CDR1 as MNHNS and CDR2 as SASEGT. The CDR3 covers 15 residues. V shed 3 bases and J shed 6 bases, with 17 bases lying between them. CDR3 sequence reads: CASSDPGEQTDGYTF. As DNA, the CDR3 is TGTGCCAGCAGTGACCCAGGGGAGCAGACTGATGGCTACACCTTC.

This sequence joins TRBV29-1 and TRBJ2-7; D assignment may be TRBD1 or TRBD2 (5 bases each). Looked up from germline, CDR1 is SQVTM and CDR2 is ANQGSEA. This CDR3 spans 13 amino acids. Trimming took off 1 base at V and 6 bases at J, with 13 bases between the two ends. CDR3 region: CSVEAPPRGEQYF. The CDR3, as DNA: TGCAGCGTTGAAGCCCCCCCGAGGGGCGAGCAGTACTTC.

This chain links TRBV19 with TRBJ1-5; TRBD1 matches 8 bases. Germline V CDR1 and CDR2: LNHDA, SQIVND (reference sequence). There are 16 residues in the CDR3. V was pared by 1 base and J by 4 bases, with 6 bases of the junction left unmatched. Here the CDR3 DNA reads TGTGCCAGTAGTATAGGGACAGGGTCCCGGAATCAGCCCCAGCATTTT. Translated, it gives CASSIGTGSRNQPQHF.

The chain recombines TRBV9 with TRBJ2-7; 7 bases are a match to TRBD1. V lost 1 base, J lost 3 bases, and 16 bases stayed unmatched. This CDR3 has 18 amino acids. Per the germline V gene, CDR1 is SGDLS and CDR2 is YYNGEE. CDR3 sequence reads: CASSVSIDLTGNGYEQYF. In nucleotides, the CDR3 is TGTGCCAGCAGCGTAAGTATTGATTTGACAGGGAATGGCTACGAGCAGTACTTC.

CDR3 sequence (DNA): TGCGCCAGCAGCCAAGAAGTAGGAGGGTGGGGGCAGTATTTT. Translating gives CASSQEVGGWGQYF. This chain connects TRBV4-3 to TRBJ2-3, with D possibly TRBD2 on 6 matching bases. Germline lookup yields CDR1 LGHNA and CDR2 YSLEER. Between the trimmed V and J ends, which lost 0 bases and 11 bases, there was a span of 15 bases. The CDR3 runs to 14 residues.

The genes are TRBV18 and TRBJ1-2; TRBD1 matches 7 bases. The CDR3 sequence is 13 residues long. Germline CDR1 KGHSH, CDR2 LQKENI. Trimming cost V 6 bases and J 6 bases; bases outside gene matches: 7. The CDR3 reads CASSQTGVDGYTF. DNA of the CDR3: TGTGCCAGCTCTCAAACAGGGGTCGATGGCTACACCTTC.

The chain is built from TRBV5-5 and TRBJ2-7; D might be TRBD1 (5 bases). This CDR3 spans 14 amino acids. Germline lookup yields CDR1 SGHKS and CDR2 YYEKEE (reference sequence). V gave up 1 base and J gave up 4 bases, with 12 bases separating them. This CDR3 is CASSLQAGQYEQYF. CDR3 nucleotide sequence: TGTGCCAGCAGCTTGCAGGCAGGGCAATACGAGCAGTACTTC. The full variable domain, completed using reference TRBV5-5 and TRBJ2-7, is DAGVTQSPTHLIKTRGQQVTLRCSPISGHKSVSWYQQVLGQGPQFIFQYYEKEERGRGNFPDRFSARQFPNYSSELNVNALLLGDSALYLCASSLQAGQYEQYFGPGTRLTVT.

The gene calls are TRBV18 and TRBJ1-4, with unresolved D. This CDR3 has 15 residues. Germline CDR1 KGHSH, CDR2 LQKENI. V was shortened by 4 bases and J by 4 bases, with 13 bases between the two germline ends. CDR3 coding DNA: TGTGCCAGCTCACAAACGACAAGACTTAATGAAAAACTGTTTTTT. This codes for CASSQTTRLNEKLFF.

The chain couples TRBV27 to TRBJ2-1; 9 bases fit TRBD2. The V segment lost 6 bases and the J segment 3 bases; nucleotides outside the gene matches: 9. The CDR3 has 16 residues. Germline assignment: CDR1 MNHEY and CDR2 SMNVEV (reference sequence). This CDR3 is CASSPLPRGGYNEQFF. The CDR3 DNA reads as TGTGCCAGCAGCCCTCTCCCGCGGGGGGGCTACAATGAGCAGTTCTTC.

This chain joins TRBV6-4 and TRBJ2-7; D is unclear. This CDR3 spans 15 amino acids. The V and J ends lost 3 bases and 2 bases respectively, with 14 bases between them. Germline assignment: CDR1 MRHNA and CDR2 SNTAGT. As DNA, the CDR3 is TGTGCCAGCAGTGAAAGACTCTTGGGCGCCTACGAGCAGTACTTC. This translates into CASSERLLGAYEQYF.

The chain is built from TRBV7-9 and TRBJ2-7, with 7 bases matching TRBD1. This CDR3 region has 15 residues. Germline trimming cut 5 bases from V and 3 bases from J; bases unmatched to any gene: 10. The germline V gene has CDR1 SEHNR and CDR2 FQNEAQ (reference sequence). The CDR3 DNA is TGTGCCAGCAGCCTCCGGGACAGAGGACTCTACGAGCAGTACTTC. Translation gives CASSLRDRGLYEQYF.

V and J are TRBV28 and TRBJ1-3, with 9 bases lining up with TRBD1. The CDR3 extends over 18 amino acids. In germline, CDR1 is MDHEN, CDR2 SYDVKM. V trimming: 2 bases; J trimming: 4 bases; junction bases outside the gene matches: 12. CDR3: CASSLLVLQGARGNTIYF. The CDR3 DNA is TGTGCCAGCAGTTTACTCGTACTACAGGGGGCGAGAGGAAACACCATATATTTT.

Here the CDR3 DNA reads TGTGCCAGCAGTGGCGCGGGGACTAGCCCTACCTACGAGCAGTACTTC. Residues: CASSGAGTSPTYEQYF. This chain links TRBV2 with TRBJ2-7, with TRBD2 matching over 9 bases. V gave up 4 bases and J gave up 2 bases; unmatched junction bases: 9. The CDR3 length is 16 residues. Germline V gene lookup returns CDR1 SNHLY and CDR2 FYNNEI.

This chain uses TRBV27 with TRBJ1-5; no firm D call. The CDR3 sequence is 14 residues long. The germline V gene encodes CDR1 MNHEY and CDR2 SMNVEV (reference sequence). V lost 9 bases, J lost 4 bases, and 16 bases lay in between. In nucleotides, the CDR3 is TGTGCCAGTGCAGCTTACAGAAAAAATCAGCCCCAGCATTTT. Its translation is CASAAYRKNQPQHF.

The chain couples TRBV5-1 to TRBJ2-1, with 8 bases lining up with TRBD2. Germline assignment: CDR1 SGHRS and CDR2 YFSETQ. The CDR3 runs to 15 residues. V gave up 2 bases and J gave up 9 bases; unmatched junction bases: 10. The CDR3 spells CASSLDISGGSEQFF. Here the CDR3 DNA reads TGCGCCAGCAGCTTAGATATTTCGGGGGGGAGTGAGCAGTTCTTC. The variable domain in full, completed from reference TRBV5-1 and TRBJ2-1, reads KAGVTQTPRYLIKTRGQQVTLSCSPISGHRSVSWYQQTPGQGLQFLFEYFSETQRNKGNFPGRFSGRQFSNSRSEMNVSTLELGDSALYLCASSLDISGGSEQFFGPGTRLTVL.

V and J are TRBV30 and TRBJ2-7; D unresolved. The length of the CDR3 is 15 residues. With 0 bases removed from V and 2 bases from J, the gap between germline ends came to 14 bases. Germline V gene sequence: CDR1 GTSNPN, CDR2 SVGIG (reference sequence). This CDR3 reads CAWSVSADLAYEQYF. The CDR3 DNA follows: TGTGCCTGGAGTGTATCGGCGGATCTTGCCTACGAGCAGTACTTC.

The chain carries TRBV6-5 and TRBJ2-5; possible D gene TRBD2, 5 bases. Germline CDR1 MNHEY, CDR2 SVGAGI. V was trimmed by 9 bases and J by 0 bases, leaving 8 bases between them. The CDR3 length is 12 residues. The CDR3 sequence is CASTDYQETQYF. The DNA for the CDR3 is TGTGCCAGTACGGACTACCAAGAGACCCAGTACTTC.

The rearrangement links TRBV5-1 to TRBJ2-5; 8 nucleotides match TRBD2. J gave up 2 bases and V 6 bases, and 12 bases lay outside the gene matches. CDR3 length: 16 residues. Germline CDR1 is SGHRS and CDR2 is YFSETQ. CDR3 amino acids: CASTYQLGTRQETQYF. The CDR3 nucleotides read TGCGCCAGCACCTACCAACTCGGGACTAGACAAGAGACCCAGTACTTC.

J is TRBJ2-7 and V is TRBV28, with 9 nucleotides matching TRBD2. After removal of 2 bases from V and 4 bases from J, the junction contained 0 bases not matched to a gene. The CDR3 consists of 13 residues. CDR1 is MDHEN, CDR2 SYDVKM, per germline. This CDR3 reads CASSLAGGYEQYF. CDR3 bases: TGTGCCAGCAGTTTAGCGGGAGGGTACGAGCAGTACTTC. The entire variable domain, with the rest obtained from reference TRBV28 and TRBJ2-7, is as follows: DVKVTQSSRYLVKRTGEKVFLECVQDMDHENMFWYRQDPGLGLRLIYFSYDVKMKEKGDIPEGYSVSREKKERFSLILESASTNQTSMYLCASSLAGGYEQYFGPGTRLTVT.